The 7 T cell receptor beta chains listed next were all sequenced from one sample in a study of T cells in women clearing cervical HPV infection. Profiled with immunoSEQ multiplex PCR; TCRdb holds only in-frame clones, not every one. The repertoire table contains about 31,000 clones. The sample comprised blood buffy coat. These receptors were taken from a woman aged 18 to 75 with a cervical HPV16 infection that either progressed to CIN3+ or cleared (not recorded which).

Comment on this clone: Read coverage stops 3 residues before the CDR3 terminus; the germline J gene supplies the remainder. This chain connects TRBV12-3 or TRBV12-4 to TRBJ2-5; maybe TRBD2 (5 bases). V was clipped by 6 bases and J by 5 bases, with 7 bases between them. This CDR3 is built from 11 residues. The CDR3 protein is CASSRGETQYF. The CDR3 DNA, read in part, is TGTGCCAGCAGCCGGGGTGAGACC.

Details on this clone: From the germline J gene comes the end of the CDR3, since the read stops 3 residues before it. This chain connects TRBV5-1 to TRBJ1-2, with D possibly matching TRBD1 (5 bases). Germline CDR1 is SGHRS and CDR2 is YFSETQ. CDR3 size: 15 residues. CDR3: CASSSVESMTDTYTF. CDR3 DNA, as far as it was read: TGCGCCAGCAGCTCCGTAGAGAGTATGACAGATACC.

As concerns this clone: Coverage ceases 3 residues before the CDR3 finishes, and the germline J gene fills in the end. The chain uses TRBV6-2 or TRBV6-3 and TRBJ2-3, with a possible D match to TRBD1 (5 bases). From germline, CDR1 is MNHEY and CDR2 SVGEGT. The germline V and J ends were trimmed by 5 bases and 1 base, with 7 bases remaining between them. The CDR3 contains 13 residues. This chain's CDR3 is CASSLQGTDTQYF. Partial CDR3 DNA: TGTGCCAGCAGTCTACAGGGCACAGATACG.

With regard to this clone: The DNA ends 3 residues before the CDR3 does, and the rest of the CDR3 is filled in from the germline J gene. The chain links TRBV19 to TRBJ2-2; 7 nucleotides agree with TRBD1. V shed 4 bases and J 2 bases; nucleotides not matched to a gene: 10. The CDR3 has 17 residues. The germline CDR1 and CDR2 sequences are LNHDA and SQIVND (reference sequence). The CDR3 bases that were read are TGTGCCAGTAGTAGAGGGTCGGGACAGATCAACACCGGGGAG. Protein product: CASSRGSGQINTGE. The entire CDR3 reads CASSRGSGQINTGELFF.

Notes on this clone: The missing CDR3 end, 3 residues past where the read stops, is filled in from the germline J gene. The J gene is TRBJ1-2, the V gene TRBV7-2; unclear D gene. The CDR3 spans 13 residues. The V gene's germline CDR1 is SGHTA and CDR2 FQGNSA. The CDR3 reads CASSLGPINDYTF. The sequenced CDR3 bases are TGTGCCAGCAGCTTAGGTCCTATCAACGAC.

Worth noting for this clone: The observed sequence ends 3 residues before the CDR3 terminus, with the missing tail filled in from the germline J gene. This chain uses TRBV5-1 with TRBJ1-5; TRBD1 is a possible D gene (5 bases). V lost 1 base and J 3 bases, leaving 11 bases between the germline ends. The V gene's germline CDR1 is SGHRS and CDR2 YFSETQ. CDR3 length equals 15 residues. CDR3 amino acids: CASSLFAGSNQPQHF. The sequenced part of the CDR3 DNA is TGCGCCAGCAGCTTGTTTGCAGGGTCCAATCAGCCC.

A note on this clone: Read coverage stops 3 residues before the CDR3 terminus; the germline J gene supplies the remainder. The chain has TRBV19 and TRBJ2-1; 7 bases agree with TRBD2. The CDR3 loop spans 16 amino acids. Losses at the gene ends were 3 bases for V and 1 base for J; bases not matched to a gene: 6. The germline V gene encodes CDR1 LNHDA and CDR2 SQIVND (reference sequence). The sequenced part of the CDR3 DNA is TGTGCCAGTAGTATGGCTCGGGGGGAATCCTACAATGAG. Protein product: CASSMARGESYNE. The full-length CDR3 reads as CASSMARGESYNEQFF.